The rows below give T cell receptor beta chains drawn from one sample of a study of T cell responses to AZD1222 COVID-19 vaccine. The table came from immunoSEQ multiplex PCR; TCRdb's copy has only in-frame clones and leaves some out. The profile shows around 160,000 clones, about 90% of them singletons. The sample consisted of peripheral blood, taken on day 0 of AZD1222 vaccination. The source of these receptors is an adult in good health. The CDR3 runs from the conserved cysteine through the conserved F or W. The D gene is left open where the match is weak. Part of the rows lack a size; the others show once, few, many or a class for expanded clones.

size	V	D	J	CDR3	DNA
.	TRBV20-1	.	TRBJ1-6	CSASSQSGSPLHF	TGCAGTGCTAGTTCACAGTCGGGATCACCCCTCCACTTT
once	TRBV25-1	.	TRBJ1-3	CASGSANTIYF	TGTGCCAGCGGATCAGCGAACACCATATATTTT
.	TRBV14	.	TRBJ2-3	CASSPPTGTLSTDTQYF	TGTGCCAGCAGCCCCCCTACCGGGACGCTCAGCACAGATACGCAGTATTTT
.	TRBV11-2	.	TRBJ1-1	CASSPQPPIMNTEAFF	TGTGCCAGCAGCCCCCAGCCGCCAATAATGAACACTGAAGCTTTCTTT
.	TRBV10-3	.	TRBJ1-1	CAISDRTNTEAFF	TGTGCCATCAGTGACAGGACGAACACTGAAGCTTTCTTT
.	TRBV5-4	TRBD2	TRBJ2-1	CASSLTSGSYNEQFF	TGTGCCAGCAGCTTGACTAGCGGATCCTACAATGAGCAGTTCTTC
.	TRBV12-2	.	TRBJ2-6	CASRFSSSGANVLTF	TGTGCAAGTCGCTTTTCGAGCTCTGGGGCCAACGTCCTGACTTTC
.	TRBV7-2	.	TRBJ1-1	CASSSLGVSTEAFF	TGTGCCAGCAGCAGTCTAGGGGTTTCCACTGAAGCTTTCTTT
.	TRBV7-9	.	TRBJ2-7	CASSFRRPDGYEQYF	TGTGCCAGCAGCTTTCGCCGCCCGGACGGCTACGAGCAGTACTTC
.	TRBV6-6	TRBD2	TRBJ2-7	CASSNSGSSYEQYF	TGTGCCAGCAGCAATAGCGGGAGCTCCTACGAGCAGTACTTC
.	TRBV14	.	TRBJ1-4	CASSQEFGGNEKLFF	TGTGCCAGCAGCCAAGAATTTGGGGGCAATGAAAAACTGTTTTTT
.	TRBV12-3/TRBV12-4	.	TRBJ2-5	CASSLDGPLAQYF	TGTGCCAGCAGTTTAGATGGTCCCTTGGCCCAGTACTTC
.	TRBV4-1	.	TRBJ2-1	CASSPIIGNEQFF	TGCGCCAGCAGCCCGATCATCGGGAATGAGCAGTTCTTC
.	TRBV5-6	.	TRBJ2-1	CASSYRVTSYNEQFF	TGTGCCAGCAGCTACAGGGTGACTTCCTACAATGAGCAGTTCTTC
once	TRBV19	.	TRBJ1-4	CATGLQKNEKLFF	TGTGCCACAGGCCTACAAAAAAATGAAAAACTGTTTTTT
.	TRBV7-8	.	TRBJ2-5	CASSHLPAVRETQYF	TGTGCCAGCAGCCACCTCCCAGCCGTTCGGGAGACCCAGTACTTC
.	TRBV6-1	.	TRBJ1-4	CASSDRGSGEKLFF	TGTGCCAGCAGTGACAGGGGAAGTGGTGAAAAACTGTTTTTT
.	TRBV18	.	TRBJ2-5	CASSPKRTLTGETQYF	TGTGCCAGCTCACCAAAGCGGACACTCACTGGAGAGACCCAGTACTTC
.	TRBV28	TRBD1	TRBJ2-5	CASSLPRTGGRETQYF	TGTGCCAGCAGTTTACCTCGGACAGGGGGCAGAGAGACCCAGTACTTC
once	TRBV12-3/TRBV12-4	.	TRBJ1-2	CASSLRPHGYTF	TGTGCCAGCAGCCTTAGACCTCATGGCTACACCTTC
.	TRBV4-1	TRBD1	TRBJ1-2	CASSQRTGGANYGYTF	TGCGCCAGCAGCCAGCGGACAGGGGGAGCTAACTATGGCTACACCTTC
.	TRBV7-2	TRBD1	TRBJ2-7	CASSLTGGMGSYEQYF	TGTGCCAGCAGCTTAACAGGGGGGATGGGCTCCTACGAGCAGTACTTC
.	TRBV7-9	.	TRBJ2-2	CASSLVGTTGELFF	TGTGCCAGCAGCTTAGTAGGGACGACCGGGGAGCTGTTTTTT
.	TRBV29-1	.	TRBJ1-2	CSVEDHGSPGNYGYTF	TGCAGCGTTGAAGATCACGGCAGCCCGGGGAACTATGGCTACACCTTC
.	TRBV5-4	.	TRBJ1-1	CASSLVPLNEAFF	TGTGCCAGCAGCTTGGTTCCCTTGAATGAAGCTTTCTTT
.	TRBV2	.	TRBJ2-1	CASGPGRNSYNEQFF	TGTGCCAGCGGTCCAGGGCGGAACTCCTACAATGAGCAGTTCTTC
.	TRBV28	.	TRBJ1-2	CASSLQARGFHGYTF	TGTGCCAGCAGTTTACAGGCCAGGGGCTTCCATGGCTACACCTTC
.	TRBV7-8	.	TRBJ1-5	CASSLGGRDGAQHF	TGTGCCAGCAGCTTAGGGGGCAGGGATGGGGCCCAGCATTTT